A selection of T cell receptor beta chains follows, all from one sample in a study of cytomegalovirus exposure and HLA in healthy donors. Generated by immunoSEQ multiplex PCR, the TCRdb table keeps only in-frame clones and is missing some. The table shows 60,000 or so clones, with over 65% occurring only once. Sequences were obtained from PBMCs. These receptors originate from a man aged 40-50 years in good health and CMV-seropositive. The CDR3 runs from the conserved cysteine through the conserved F or W. A D gene is named only where the DNA matches it firmly. Clone size appears in some rows only: once, few, many, or a class for an expanded clone.

v_call	d_call	j_call	clone_size	cdr3_aa	cdr3_nt
TRBV29-1	TRBD1	TRBJ2-7	NA	CSVNGDRGLEQYF	TGCAGCGTTAACGGGGACAGGGGGCTCGAGCAGTACTTC
TRBV6-5	NA	TRBJ1-1	NA	CASRGFGTLEAFF	TGTGCCAGCAGGGGGTTTGGGACACTGGAAGCTTTCTTT
TRBV7-2	NA	TRBJ2-7	NA	CASSFPSVGEYEQYF	TGTGCCAGCAGCTTCCCCTCCGTTGGGGAGTACGAGCAGTACTTC
TRBV5-1	NA	TRBJ2-2	NA	CASSLITNTGELFF	TGCGCCAGCAGCTTGATAACGAACACCGGGGAGCTGTTTTTT
TRBV14	NA	TRBJ2-2	NA	CASSPLDPTGELFF	TGTGCCAGCAGCCCCCTAGACCCCACCGGGGAGCTGTTTTTT
TRBV9	TRBD2	TRBJ2-5	NA	CASSGPRGGEETQYF	TGTGCCAGCAGCGGCCCGCGGGGGGGCGAGGAGACCCAGTACTTC
TRBV2	TRBD2	TRBJ2-5	NA	CASKGFSGGETQYF	TGTGCCAGCAAAGGGTTTAGCGGGGGGGAGACCCAGTACTTC
TRBV7-3	NA	TRBJ1-6	NA	CASSLGSSYNSPLHF	TGTGCCAGCAGCTTAGGGAGCTCCTATAATTCACCCCTCCACTTT
TRBV4-1	NA	TRBJ2-1	NA	CASSQDWASYNEQFF	TGCGCCAGCAGCCAAGATTGGGCCTCCTACAATGAGCAGTTCTTC
TRBV11-1	NA	TRBJ2-2	NA	CASSFFPRLDTGELFF	TGTGCCAGCAGCTTCTTTCCCCGACTCGACACCGGGGAGCTGTTTTTT
TRBV5-6	NA	TRBJ1-6	few	CASSWGQAFNSPLHF	TGTGCCAGCAGCTGGGGGCAGGCTTTTAATTCACCCCTCCACTTT
TRBV27	TRBD1	TRBJ1-5	NA	CASKTTGRLSNQPQHF	TGTGCCAGCAAGACGACAGGGCGTCTTAGCAATCAGCCCCAGCATTTT
TRBV4-1	NA	TRBJ2-1	NA	CASSQETDLDDSYNEQFF	TGCGCCAGCAGCCAGGAGACCGACCTGGATGACTCCTACAATGAGCAGTTCTTC
TRBV13	TRBD1	TRBJ2-3	NA	CASSARDRVGTDTQYF	TGTGCCAGCAGCGCCCGGGACAGGGTTGGCACAGATACGCAGTATTTT
TRBV5-4	NA	TRBJ2-1	NA	CASSSAQRSNEQFF	TGTGCCAGCAGCTCGGCCCAGCGGTCCAATGAGCAGTTCTTC
TRBV7-9	TRBD2	TRBJ2-7	NA	CASSGWGGEQYF	TGTGCCAGCTCCGGATGGGGGGGCGAGCAGTACTTC
TRBV2	NA	TRBJ1-5	NA	CASREVGGDQPQHF	TGTGCCAGCAGGGAGGTAGGGGGAGATCAGCCCCAGCATTTT
TRBV18	TRBD2	TRBJ2-2	few	CASSPSQRGVSGELFF	TGTGCCAGCTCACCAAGCCAGCGGGGGGTGTCCGGGGAGCTGTTTTTT
TRBV2	NA	TRBJ1-5	NA	CASSEERGNQPQHF	TGTGCCAGCAGTGAAGAAAGGGGGAATCAGCCCCAGCATTTT
TRBV27	TRBD1	TRBJ2-5	NA	CASRGGARFRNRDRGGQETQYF	TGTGCCAGCAGGGGGGGGGCGAGGTTCCGGAACCGGGACAGGGGGGGACAAGAGACCCAGTACTTC
TRBV5-1	NA	TRBJ2-7	NA	CASSLAGVVFEQYF	TGCGCCAGCAGCTTGGCCGGGGTGGTTTTCGAGCAGTACTTC
TRBV7-2	NA	TRBJ2-1	few	CASSPGVNEQFF	TGTGCCAGCAGCCCCGGTGTCAATGAGCAGTTCTTC
TRBV25-1	NA	TRBJ2-3	NA	CASSTEADTQYF	TGTGCCAGCAGTACGGAGGCAGATACGCAGTATTTT
TRBV7-2	NA	TRBJ2-1	NA	CASSYSWGRRLNNEQFF	TGTGCCAGCAGCTATAGTTGGGGGCGCCGGTTAAACAATGAGCAGTTCTTC
TRBV7-9	NA	TRBJ1-2	NA	CASSSRRTDMGYTF	TGTGCCAGCAGCTCAAGACGGACAGACATGGGCTACACCTTC
TRBV5-4	NA	TRBJ1-1	NA	CASSFESLNTEAFF	TGTGCCAGCAGCTTCGAGTCGTTGAACACTGAAGCTTTCTTT